These T cell receptor beta chains were read from a single sample in a study of PD-L1 blockade in urothelial cancer. Data came from immunoSEQ multiplex PCR; TCRdb stores just in-frame clones and leaves some out. The table records around 87,000 clones, 70% to 90% of them present only once. Sample: PBMCs, taken around atezolizumab (anti-PD-L1) treatment. The receptors were sampled from a man aged 65-85 years with urothelial cancer. Each CDR3 is given with its conserved first and last residue. A D gene is named only where the DNA matches it firmly. Not every row has a clone size; where given, it reads once, few, many or a size class.

cdr3_aa cdr3_nt d_call j_call v_call clone_size
CASSPTSGRLYNEQFF TGTGCCAGCAGCCCGACTAGCGGGAGGCTATACAATGAGCAGTTCTTC TRBD2 TRBJ2-1 TRBV7-3 -
CTYPGVAHYEQYF TGCACCTACCCGGGAGTGGCCCACTACGAGCAGTACTTC - TRBJ2-7 TRBV29-1 -
CASSSVAGGQQETQYF TGTGCCAGCAGTTCAGTAGCGGGGGGACAGCAAGAGACCCAGTACTTC TRBD2 TRBJ2-5 TRBV7-9 -
CASLQETEQFF TGTGCCAGCCTACAGGAGACTGAGCAGTTCTTC - TRBJ2-1 TRBV2 -
CASSLGQGATEAFF TGTGCCAGCAGCTTAGGACAGGGGGCGACTGAAGCTTTCTTT TRBD1 TRBJ1-1 TRBV7-3 -
CASSVGVDSTDTQYF TGTGCCAGCAGCGTAGGAGTGGACTCCACAGATACGCAGTATTTT - TRBJ2-3 TRBV9 -
CASSPWDQGASYTF TGTGCCAGCAGCCCGTGGGATCAGGGGGCGAGCTACACCTTC TRBD1 TRBJ1-2 TRBV7-9 -
CASSDRTGYNEQFF TGTGCCAGCAGTGACCGGACAGGTTACAATGAGCAGTTCTTC TRBD1 TRBJ2-1 TRBV2 few
CASSFSTQGETQYF TGTGCCAGCAGTTTCTCAACCCAGGGTGAGACCCAGTACTTC - TRBJ2-5 TRBV2 -
CAWSFFGTGGNTIYF TGTGCCTGGAGTTTTTTCGGGACAGGTGGAAACACCATATATTTT TRBD1 TRBJ1-3 TRBV30 -
CASSESGVPSSYEQYF TGTGCCAGCAGTGAATCAGGGGTACCGAGCTCCTACGAGCAGTACTTC - TRBJ2-7 TRBV25-1 -
CASSARPYGTNSGNTIYF TGTGCCAGCAGTGCCCGCCCGTATGGAACTAACTCTGGAAACACCATATATTTT - TRBJ1-3 TRBV6-1 -
CASSFASQNTEAFF TGTGCCAGCAGCTTCGCCAGTCAGAACACTGAAGCTTTCTTT - TRBJ1-1 TRBV7-2 -
CSVEDAGQNEQYF TGCAGCGTTGAAGATGCTGGACAAAACGAGCAGTACTTC - TRBJ2-7 TRBV29-1 -
CASSAFEQGSGNTIYF TGTGCCAGCTCCGCGTTCGAACAGGGGAGTGGAAACACCATATATTTT TRBD1 TRBJ1-3 TRBV18 -
CASSPGTGSYEQYF TGTGCCAGCAGTCCCGGGACAGGCTCATACGAGCAGTACTTC TRBD1 TRBJ2-7 TRBV2 once
CASSEEGDSLYEQYF TGTGCCAGCAGTGAAGAAGGGGACAGCCTCTACGAGCAGTACTTC TRBD1 TRBJ2-7 TRBV2 few
CASSLGWSGSPEQFF TGCGCCAGCAGCTTGGGGTGGAGCGGGAGCCCTGAGCAGTTCTTC TRBD2 TRBJ2-1 TRBV5-1 -
CASSEVSGIMETQYF TGTGCCAGCAGTGAAGTTTCGGGGATAATGGAGACCCAGTACTTC - TRBJ2-5 TRBV2 -
CASSFRDRVPYGYTF TGTGCCAGCAGCTTCCGGGACAGGGTACCCTATGGCTACACCTTC TRBD1 TRBJ1-2 TRBV7-9 medium-sized
CASSPQGAGQPQHF TGTGCCAGCAGCCCCCAGGGGGCAGGACAGCCCCAGCATTTT TRBD1 TRBJ1-5 TRBV6-5 -
CASSYAAASNYGYTF TGTGCCAGCAGTTACGCGGCAGCCTCTAACTATGGCTACACCTTC - TRBJ1-2 TRBV6-5 -
CASSSGREVVYGYTF TGTGCCAGCAGCTCAGGGAGGGAGGTAGTCTATGGCTACACCTTC - TRBJ1-2 TRBV7-2 -
CAISGPLRDSQRNEQFF TGTGCCATCAGTGGTCCTCTCCGGGACTCCCAACGCAATGAGCAGTTCTTC - TRBJ2-1 TRBV10-3 -
CASREPGGEKLFF TGTGCCAGCAGAGAGCCTGGAGGAGAAAAACTGTTTTTT - TRBJ1-4 TRBV6-1 -
CASSPPNRPHTHTGELFF TGTGCCAGCTCACCCCCGAACAGACCCCACACCCACACCGGGGAGCTGTTTTTT - TRBJ2-2 TRBV18 -
CASSGTLMNTEAFF TGTGCCAGCAGCGGGACACTGATGAACACTGAAGCTTTCTTT - TRBJ1-1 TRBV2 once
CAIRGTGRDGYTF TGTGCCATCAGGGGGACAGGGCGCGATGGCTACACCTTC TRBD1 TRBJ1-2 TRBV10-3 -
CASSIAGGTHEQYF TGTGCCAGTAGTATAGCGGGAGGGACCCACGAGCAGTACTTC TRBD2 TRBJ2-7 TRBV19 -
CASSPTSGRPYNEQFF TGTGCCAGCAGCCCGACTAGCGGGAGACCCTACAATGAGCAGTTCTTC TRBD2 TRBJ2-1 TRBV7-2 -
CASSKTGDYGYTF TGCGCCAGCAGCAAGACAGGAGACTATGGCTACACCTTC - TRBJ1-2 TRBV5-1 -
CASSPTRDRGQWQYF TGTGCCAGCTCACCAACCCGGGACAGGGGGCAATGGCAGTACTTC TRBD1 TRBJ2-7 TRBV18 -
CASSENSDYGYTF TGTGCCAGCAGTGAGAACAGTGACTATGGCTACACCTTC - TRBJ1-2 TRBV25-1 -
CASSPQGLGNQPQHF TGTGCCAGCTCACCACAGGGGCTTGGGAATCAGCCCCAGCATTTT - TRBJ1-5 TRBV18 few
CASSLNYGQNSKNIQYF TGCGCCAGCAGCCTCAACTACGGACAGAATTCCAAAAACATTCAGTACTTC - TRBJ2-4 TRBV4-1 -
CASKGGRIANTGELFF TGTGCCAGCAAGGGAGGACGGATCGCGAACACCGGGGAGCTGTTTTTT - TRBJ2-2 TRBV2 -
CASSLGQGGQPQHF TGTGCCAGCAGCCTAGGACAGGGTGGCCAGCCCCAGCATTTT TRBD1 TRBJ1-5 TRBV5-6 many
CAISESLAGVDTQYF TGTGCCATCAGTGAGTCGCTAGCGGGAGTAGATACGCAGTATTTT TRBD2 TRBJ2-3 TRBV10-3 -
CATSRGGGRDQETQYF TGTGCCACCAGCAGAGGGGGCGGGAGGGACCAAGAGACCCAGTACTTC TRBD2 TRBJ2-5 TRBV15 -
CASSPRTGTNIQYF TGTGCCAGCAGCCCACGGACAGGGACCAACATTCAGTACTTC TRBD1 TRBJ2-4 TRBV9 once
CASSWGEYNSPLHF TGTGCCAGCAGCTGGGGGGAATATAATTCACCCCTCCACTTT - TRBJ1-6 TRBV9 -